The 12 T cell receptor beta chains below come from one sample, sequenced in a study of cytomegalovirus exposure and HLA in healthy donors. Data came from immunoSEQ multiplex PCR; TCRdb stores just in-frame clones and leaves some out. The sample contains about 62,000 clones, 85% to 95% of which appear only once. The material sequenced was PBMCs. These receptors were collected from a woman aged 18-29 years in good health and CMV-seropositive.

As DNA, the CDR3 is TGTGCCAGCAGCCCTTACAGCTTAAATCAGCCCCAGCATTTT. Translated, it gives CASSPYSLNQPQHF. The chain is built from TRBV27 and TRBJ1-5; D ambiguous. This CDR3 has 14 residues. V lost 6 bases to trimming and J lost 4 bases, with 13 bases between them. Germline CDR1 MNHEY, CDR2 SMNVEV (reference sequence).

In its sample, this clone was seen a few times. The chain joins TRBV4-1 to TRBJ2-1; 9 bases are shared with TRBD2. There are 17 residues in the CDR3. The V segment lost 3 bases and the J segment 4 bases; nucleotides outside the gene matches: 10. The germline V gene has CDR1 MGHRA and CDR2 YSYEKL. The CDR3 is CASSHNSGTSPYNEQFF. DNA of the CDR3: TGCGCCAGCAGCCACAATTCCGGGACTAGCCCTTACAATGAGCAGTTCTTC.

V usage is TRBV25-1 and J usage is TRBJ2-5, with D possibly matching TRBD2 (6 bases). V lost 4 bases and J lost 5, with 14 bases in between. The CDR3 extends over 14 amino acids. The V gene's germline CDR1 is MGHDK and CDR2 SYGVNS. The CDR3 spells CASSGGGLGETQYF. The CDR3 nucleotides read TGTGCCAGCAGTGGGGGAGGTCTTGGGGAGACCCAGTACTTC.

The V gene is TRBV9, the J gene TRBJ2-1, with TRBD1 identical over 7 bases. Per germline, CDR1 SGDLS and CDR2 YYNGEE. The CDR3 is 15 amino acids. V trimming: 3 bases; J trimming: 0 bases; junction bases outside the gene matches: 3. The CDR3 here is CASSARDSSYNEQFF. The CDR3 region has the DNA TGTGCCAGCAGCGCCCGGGACAGCTCCTACAATGAGCAGTTCTTC.

This clone was observed a single time. This rearrangement joins TRBV5-6 to TRBJ2-3, with D maybe TRBD2 (6 bases). The V gene's germline CDR1 is SGHDT and CDR2 YYEEEE. The V and J ends lost 6 bases and 6 bases respectively, with 14 bases between them. The CDR3 spans 13 residues. This CDR3 is CASTSARLDTQYF. CDR3 coding DNA: TGTGCCAGCACTAGCGCGAGACTTGATACGCAGTATTTT.

The table lists this clone with a few counts. The genes are TRBV9 and TRBJ2-3; the D is unclear. Trimming pared 3 bases from V and 4 bases from J, leaving 6 bases between. Germline V CDR1 and CDR2: SGDLS, YYNGEE. The CDR3 is made up of 12 amino acids. CDR3 in DNA: TGTGCCAGCAGCGCCACTGCAGATACGCAGTATTTT. It specifies CASSATADTQYF.

A single count supports this clone. The chain has TRBV4-2 and TRBJ1-4; 10 positions match TRBD1. Trimming cost V 0 bases and J 8 bases; bases outside gene matches: 9. The CDR3 spans 17 residues. The germline V gene encodes CDR1 LGHNA and CDR2 YNFKEQ. The CDR3 bases are TGTGCCAGCAGCCAAGAAGACAGGGGGCGCGTCGGAGAAAAACTGTTTTTT. The encoded protein is CASSQEDRGRVGEKLFF.

The V and J genes are TRBV4-1 and TRBJ2-3; 7 bases agree with TRBD2. V gave up 4 bases and J gave up 6 bases; unmatched junction bases: 16. The CDR3 is 17 residues long. Germline V CDR1 and CDR2: MGHRA, YSYEKL. The CDR3, as DNA: TGCGCCAGCAGCCGTCGGCGGGGAGGGGAACTCCCGGATACGCAGTATTTT. This translates into CASSRRRGGELPDTQYF.

The genes are TRBV6-6 and TRBJ1-5, with D uncertain. From germline, CDR1 is MNHNY and CDR2 SVGAGI (reference sequence). There are 14 residues in the CDR3. V dropped 5 bases and J dropped 4 bases, with 12 bases sitting between them. The CDR3 region has the DNA TGTGCCAGCAGTCAAAACCCCGAGAATCAGCCCCAGCATTTT. Its translation: CASSQNPENQPQHF.

The rearrangement links TRBV27 to TRBJ2-7; a possible D gene is TRBD2 (5 bases). V was clipped by 0 bases and J by 0 bases, with 12 bases between them. The CDR3 loop spans 16 amino acids. Germline lookup yields CDR1 MNHEY and CDR2 SMNVEV (reference sequence). CDR3 sequence reads: CASSLSGAGNSYEQYF. In nucleotides, the CDR3 is TGTGCCAGCAGTTTATCCGGCGCGGGCAACTCCTACGAGCAGTACTTC.

The V and J genes are TRBV6-5 and TRBJ2-7, with D perhaps TRBD1 (5 bases). The CDR3 runs 16 residues. Per germline, CDR1 MNHEY and CDR2 SVGAGI. Trimming took 0 bases from V and 2 from J, leaving 14 bases between them. DNA for the CDR3: TGTGCCAGCAGTTACTCAGGGGAACCGCAGACCTACGAGCAGTACTTC. Its translation: CASSYSGEPQTYEQYF.

CDR3 residues: CASSGQRDSQFNEKLFF. DNA of the CDR3: TGTGCCAGCAGCGGACAACGGGACAGCCAATTCAATGAAAAACTGTTTTTT. J is TRBJ1-4 and V is TRBV7-9, with TRBD1 matching over 7 bases. The CDR3 has 17 residues. V trimming: 5 bases; J trimming: 5 bases; junction bases outside the gene matches: 14. Per the germline V gene, CDR1 is SEHNR and CDR2 is FQNEAQ (reference sequence).